The rows below give T cell receptor beta chains drawn from one sample of a study of blood T cell repertoires in COVID-19. Repertoires were generated with immunoSEQ multiplex PCR, while TCRdb's copy carries only in-frame clones and drops some. The sample has under 200,000 clones, around 83% seen once. Sequencing was done on a sample of peripheral blood. All receptors come from a man aged 50-60 years with active or convalescent COVID-19. The conserved cysteine and the conserved F or W are not part of the CDR3 here. Each record gives: D gene, V gene, CDR3 protein. The D gene is left open where the match is weak.

NA,TRBV2,ASSEALRTPNTGELF
TRBD2,TRBV7-2,ASSWGTSGGNEQY
TRBD1,TRBV5-4,ASSATTGSHTEAF
TRBD1,TRBV24-1,ATSDRDRGDNQPQH
NA,TRBV6-2/TRBV6-3,ASSVVNTEAF
NA,TRBV27,ASSFAPGFGELF
TRBD1,TRBV27,ASSMDRPSSYEQY
NA,TRBV11-3,ASSLMSGEKLF
TRBD2,TRBV6-2/TRBV6-3,ASSPNGLAGERTGELF
TRBD2,TRBV3-1/TRBV3-2,ASSQDLSGGDTQY
NA,TRBV2,ASTYDVGQPQH
TRBD2,TRBV24-1,ATSQRGRTDTQY
TRBD1,TRBV7-6,ASSTTGDEQY
NA,TRBV24-1,ATSVFTGELF
TRBD2,TRBV27,ASRLAGKETQY
TRBD1,TRBV6-5,ASSYSQGGTDTQY
TRBD1,TRBV2,ASKGQGVREQF
NA,TRBV5-4,ASSSQETQY
NA,TRBV15,ATSRDLVQLTEAF
NA,TRBV6-5,ASSYSGAQY
TRBD2,TRBV9,ASSIAGGDYTDTQY
TRBD1,TRBV24-1,ATSQTGDVGNTIY
TRBD2,TRBV6-2/TRBV6-3,ASSPLAASYNEQF
NA,TRBV5-1,ASTPGQTYEQY
TRBD2,TRBV24-1,ATSTSGRNNEQF
NA,TRBV4-3,ASSQLQGIDTQY
NA,TRBV19,ASSIDTGLQRQPQH
NA,TRBV2,ASRATDTQY
NA,TRBV7-8,ASALANTGELF
NA,TRBV2,ASRKSTGGADTQY
NA,TRBV28,ASARGGEAF
TRBD1,TRBV5-1,ASSWDRGSGNTIY
TRBD2,TRBV7-2,ASSLVGAGDRQY
NA,TRBV6-5,AARTEGVETQY
NA,TRBV5-4,ASSPVGSTEAF
NA,TRBV12-3/TRBV12-4,ASSLRVGQPQH
NA,TRBV29-1,SVGSGTGELF
TRBD2,TRBV3-1/TRBV3-2,ASSHLRLAGHYNEQF
NA,TRBV2,ASSRETQY
TRBD1,TRBV5-1,ASSLAQGAYNGYT
TRBD1,TRBV7-9,ASSPTGFPAKNIQY
NA,TRBV9,ASSVRPSGYEQY
NA,TRBV5-4,ASSLALGTQY
TRBD2,TRBV6-5,ASSYFGGSSYEQY